The present TCR beta chain was sequenced within a study of OX40 agonist ivuxolimab in advanced cancers. Study context: Each patient was given ivuxolimab into a vein every 2 weeks, at 0.01 to 10 mg/kg. Patients treated during dose escalation were battling hepatocellular carcinoma, melanoma, renal cell or head and neck cancer. Overall study results and limits: Normalized T-cell clonal expansion was also low in some nonresponders.

The V gene lost 0 bases and the J gene lost 3 bases, with 17 bases spanning the gap. Looked up from germline, CDR1 is LGHNA and CDR2 is YNFKEQ. This CDR3 has 17 residues. Data came from immunoSEQ multiplex PCR; TCRdb stores just in-frame clones and leaves some out. The data contain fewer than 120,000 clones, 89% of them singletons. On this clone itself: Its antigen remains unknown.

The V gene is TRBV4-2, the J gene TRBJ1-2; D ambiguous. The sequencing used CD4+ or CD8+ T cells sorted from blood, collected in a trial of the OX40 agonist ivuxolimab. The receptor was derived from an adult with an advanced solid tumor such as melanoma, head and neck, liver or kidney cancer. CDR3 in DNA: TGTGCCAGCAGCCAAGAACGTGTAGGGCAGGCCCACTATGGCTACACCTTC. Amino acids: CASSQERVGQAHYGYTF.